Presented here are 7 T cell receptor beta chains from one specimen sequenced in a study of blood T cell repertoires in COVID-19. Sequencing was performed with immunoSEQ multiplex PCR; in TCRdb, only in-frame clones are kept and a portion is missing. The sample records around 480,000 clones, about 87% being singletons. Source material: peripheral blood. These receptors were taken from a woman in her 50s with COVID-19, enrolled during active disease.

The V and J genes are TRBV5-6 and TRBJ1-1; 7 bases are a match to TRBD1. J was trimmed by 9 bases and V by 2 bases; bases with no gene match: 10. Germline-derived CDR1 and CDR2 are SGHDT and YYEEEE. There are 14 residues in the CDR3. The CDR3 region is CASSFGTEKGQAFF. The DNA for the CDR3 is TGTGCCAGCAGCTTTGGGACAGAGAAGGGCCAAGCTTTCTTT.

This clone was counted once. This rearrangement joins TRBV6-1 to TRBJ1-3, with D possibly matching TRBD1 (6 bases). V shed 1 base and J shed 5 bases, with 15 bases lying between them. The CDR3 loop spans 16 amino acids. Germline V lookup: CDR1 MNHNS, CDR2 SASEGT. CDR3 DNA sequence: TGTGCCAGCAGTGAAGGGGGACATCTTTTTCGAAACACCATATATTTT. This encodes CASSEGGHLFRNTIYF.

The chain couples TRBV9 to TRBJ2-3, with TRBD2 identical over 8 bases. The CDR3 has 16 amino acids. J gave up 3 bases and V 2 bases, and 8 bases lay outside the gene matches. Germline V gene sequence: CDR1 SGDLS, CDR2 YYNGEE. This CDR3 is CASSVNAAGVTDTQYF. DNA of the CDR3: TGTGCCAGCAGCGTTAATGCAGCGGGGGTGACAGATACGCAGTATTTT.

The rearrangement joins TRBV11-1 to TRBJ2-7; TRBD1 aligns across 7 bases. This CDR3 region has 15 residues. The V gene end was trimmed by 0 bases and the J gene end by 6 bases; junction bases not matched to a gene: 8. The V gene's germline CDR1 is SGHAT and CDR2 FQDESV (reference sequence). CDR3 DNA: TGTGCCAGCAGCTTAGCAGGGACAGCCTTGGGCGAGCAGTACTTC. The encoded protein is CASSLAGTALGEQYF.

This clone showed up just once. V gene TRBV2 combines with J gene TRBJ2-7, with 7 bases that match TRBD1. The CDR3 spans 18 residues. J was trimmed by 6 bases and V by 7 bases; bases with no gene match: 24. Germline CDR1 is SNHLY and CDR2 is FYNNEI. The CDR3, as DNA: TGTGCCAGCAAGAAACTTTGGATGGGACAGAGGGGAATGGGCGAGCAGTACTTC. This encodes CASKKLWMGQRGMGEQYF.

The chain is built from TRBV19 and TRBJ2-7, with no clear D. CDR1 is LNHDA, CDR2 SQIVND, per germline (reference sequence). This CDR3 comprises 15 residues. The V end lost 3 bases, the J end lost 2 bases, and 14 bases lay between the germline ends. CDR3 residues: CASSIMRGITYEQYF. The CDR3 nucleotides are TGTGCCAGTAGTATTATGCGAGGAATTACCTACGAGCAGTACTTC.

The V gene is TRBV5-1, the J gene TRBJ2-7, with TRBD2 matching over 10 bases. CDR1 and CDR2 from the germline V gene are SGHRS and YFSETQ. Trimming removed 2 bases from V and 6 bases from J; junction bases left unmatched: 2. CDR3 length: 13 residues. The CDR3 is CASSFSGGAEQYF. The DNA for the CDR3 is TGCGCCAGCAGCTTCAGCGGGGGGGCCGAGCAGTACTTC.